The 27 T cell receptor beta chains given below trace back to one sample, sequenced in a study of cytotoxic CD8 clonotypes in ibrutinib-treated CLL. The assay was immunoSEQ multiplex PCR, and TCRdb's table has in-frame clones only and misses some. The data show fewer than 400,000 clones, with around 66% seen just once and approximately 6% held by the top ten. The sample here was PBMCs, taken after 36 months of ibrutinib treatment. Source of these receptors: a human donor with chronic lymphocytic leukemia.

This sequence joins TRBV18 and TRBJ2-7, with D hard to call. The V and J ends lost 3 bases and 5 bases respectively, with 14 bases between them. The CDR3 length is 14 residues. Germline assignment: CDR1 KGHSH and CDR2 LQKENI. The CDR3 loop reads CASSPTLDAHEQYF. The CDR3 DNA reads TGTGCCAGCTCACCGACTTTAGACGCCCACGAGCAGTACTTC.

This clone was picked up one time. This sequence joins TRBV12-5 and TRBJ1-5; possibly TRBD1 for D (5 bases). The germline CDR1 and CDR2 sequences are LGHNT and FRNRAP. Trimming stripped 6 bases from V and 0 bases from J, with 15 bases between. This CDR3 region has 16 residues. CDR3: CASGPEGFYSNQPQHF. The DNA of the CDR3 is TGTGCTAGTGGCCCTGAGGGGTTCTATAGCAATCAGCCCCAGCATTTT. Combining the CDR3 with reference TRBV12-5 and TRBJ1-5 gives the whole variable domain DARVTQTPRHKVTEMGQEVTMRCQPILGHNTVFWYRQTMMQGLELLAYFRNRAPLDDSGMPKDRFSAEMPDATLATLKIQPSEPRDSAVYFCASGPEGFYSNQPQHFGDGTRLSIL.

CDR3 residues: CASGLVAGREQYF. The CDR3 DNA reads as TGTGCTAGTGGTTTGGTAGCGGGGAGAGAGCAGTACTTC. This rearrangement joins TRBV12-5 to TRBJ2-7, with 7 nucleotides matching TRBD2. Germline CDR1 reads LGHNT; CDR2 reads FRNRAP. The CDR3 runs to 13 residues. Germline trimming cut 0 bases from V and 7 bases from J; bases unmatched to any gene: 3.

The chain carries TRBV5-1 and TRBJ2-7; D perhaps matches TRBD2 (6 bases). The V and J ends lost 0 bases and 3 bases respectively, with 13 bases between them. Germline CDR1 SGHRS, CDR2 YFSETQ. The CDR3 is 15 amino acids. CDR3 protein: CASSLEGTSRYEQYF. The CDR3 DNA reads as TGCGCCAGCAGCTTGGAAGGCACTAGCCGCTACGAGCAGTACTTC.

This clone was seen only a few times. V gene TRBV5-1 combines with J gene TRBJ2-2, with a tentative D call TRBD2 (6 bases). Trimming removed 4 bases from V and 1 base from J, with 14 bases in between. The germline CDR1 and CDR2 sequences are SGHRS and YFSETQ. The CDR3 spans 16 residues. CDR3 nucleotide sequence: TGCGCCAGCAGCCCGGCGGGGCGACTGAACACCGGGGAGCTGTTTTTT. Amino acids: CASSPAGRLNTGELFF.

J is TRBJ2-7 and V is TRBV7-8; 7 bases match TRBD1. Germline V gene data show CDR1 as SGHVS and CDR2 as FQNEAQ. The CDR3 is 15 amino acids. With V trimmed by 5 bases and J by 4 bases, 11 bases remained unmatched. The chain's CDR3 is CASSASLTGKYEQYF. CDR3 nucleotide sequence: TGTGCCAGCAGCGCCTCCCTGACAGGGAAGTACGAGCAGTACTTC.

The chain links TRBV4-1 to TRBJ1-2, with 9 positions matching TRBD1. This CDR3 spans 18 amino acids. V lost 4 bases to trimming and J lost 2 bases; unmatched junction nucleotides: 14. CDR1 is MGHRA, CDR2 YSYEKL, per germline. DNA of the CDR3: TGCGCCAGCAGCCCAACAACTCACCACAGGGGGCAGAACTATGGCTACACCTTC. This codes for CASSPTTHHRGQNYGYTF.

This chain joins TRBV5-6 and TRBJ2-7; TRBD1 might be the D (6 bases). From germline, CDR1 is SGHDT and CDR2 YYEEEE. V was trimmed by 3 bases and J by 5 bases, leaving 24 bases between them. The CDR3 is 17 residues long. CDR3 coding DNA: TGTGCCAGCAGCTACCCCACCCTTCCGGCTGGGGGCAACGAGCAGTACTTC. The encoded protein is CASSYPTLPAGGNEQYF.

The table lists this clone with a count of one. The chain recombines TRBV18 with TRBJ1-1; D not certain. The germline CDR1 and CDR2 sequences are KGHSH and LQKENI. The CDR3 is made up of 14 amino acids. The ends were cut back, 0 bases at V and 11 bases at J, with 16 bases in the middle. The CDR3 region is CASSPPSRSWLAFF. Written as DNA, the CDR3 is TGTGCCAGCTCACCACCAAGCAGGTCCTGGCTGGCTTTCTTT.

The V and J genes are TRBV28 and TRBJ2-7; D unresolved. V was clipped by 5 bases and J by 0 bases, with 11 bases between them. The CDR3 runs to 14 residues. The germline gives CDR1 MDHEN, CDR2 SYDVKM. The CDR3 nucleotides are TGTGCCAGCAGTGCTATACCAATCTCCTACGAGCAGTACTTC. It yields the protein CASSAIPISYEQYF.

This clone was picked up a small number of times. The genes are TRBV18 and TRBJ1-2; no reliable D call. Germline CDR1 reads KGHSH; CDR2 reads LQKENI. Trimming removed 3 bases at V and 3 bases at J, with 11 bases between. The CDR3 has 14 residues. CDR3 sequence (DNA): TGTGCCAGCTCACCGGTTTATCAGGACTATGGCTACACCTTC. Protein: CASSPVYQDYGYTF.

V gene TRBV27 combines with J gene TRBJ2-7; TRBD2 aligns across 7 bases. The CDR3 runs to 15 residues. Germline CDR1 and CDR2: MNHEY and SMNVEV (reference sequence). V lost 5 bases, J lost 4 bases, and 11 bases stayed unmatched. The CDR3 region is CASSPTKRGPYEQYF. The CDR3 region has the DNA TGTGCCAGCAGTCCTACAAAGCGGGGTCCTTACGAGCAGTACTTC.

The chain combines TRBV5-1 with TRBJ1-2; 9 bases fit TRBD1. With 4 bases clipped from V and 8 bases from J, the junction kept 9 bases outside the gene matches. Germline V gene data show CDR1 as SGHRS and CDR2 as YFSETQ. The CDR3 consists of 14 residues. The CDR3 is CASSLPGQGGGYTF. The CDR3 DNA reads as TGCGCCAGCAGCCTACCGGGACAGGGTGGAGGCTACACCTTC.

The chain has TRBV4-1 and TRBJ2-5; 10 bases map to TRBD1. V shed 2 bases and J 3 bases; nucleotides not matched to a gene: 9. Per germline, CDR1 MGHRA and CDR2 YSYEKL. The CDR3 totals 17 residues. The CDR3 region has the DNA TGCGCCAGCAGCCAACCCGTCGGTGGGACAGGGGAAGAGACCCAGTACTTC. Its protein product is CASSQPVGGTGEETQYF.

The DNA for the CDR3 is TGTGCCAGCAGCCTGACAGGGTTGGATGGCTACACCTTC. It is translated as CASSLTGLDGYTF. V is TRBV7-9 and J is TRBJ1-2; 7 bases fit TRBD1. Per germline, CDR1 SEHNR and CDR2 FQNEAQ (reference sequence). V shed 5 bases and J 6 bases; nucleotides not matched to a gene: 6. The CDR3 loop spans 13 amino acids.

This clone turned up a few times. The V call is TRBV7-2, the J call TRBJ2-7, with D possibly being TRBD1 or TRBD2 (5 bases each). The V and J ends lost 5 bases and 4 bases respectively, with 12 bases between them. The CDR3 consists of 13 residues. Germline CDR1 SGHTA, CDR2 FQGNSA. The CDR3 is CASSTNRRYEQYF. Written as DNA, the CDR3 is TGTGCCAGCAGCACAAACAGGAGGTACGAGCAGTACTTC.

This chain connects TRBV7-6 to TRBJ2-3; 9 bases match TRBD2. This CDR3 comprises 13 residues. V dropped 6 bases and J dropped 4; count of bases not matched to a gene: 2. The germline gives CDR1 SGHVS, CDR2 FNYEAQ. The CDR3 DNA follows: TGTGCCAGCAGGGCTAGCGGGGCAGATACGCAGTATTTT. Protein product: CASRASGADTQYF.

This clone was recorded a few times. The chain recombines TRBV2 with TRBJ2-3; D call uncertain. V lost 4 bases and J 0 bases, leaving 8 bases between the germline ends. Per germline, CDR1 SNHLY and CDR2 FYNNEI. The CDR3 runs 14 residues. This chain's CDR3 is CASSGWASTDTQYF. The DNA of the CDR3 is TGTGCCAGCAGTGGGTGGGCTAGCACAGATACGCAGTATTTT.

This clone has just one count. This chain uses TRBV6-5 with TRBJ1-2; D gene uncertain. The CDR3 contains 12 residues. CDR1 is MNHEY, CDR2 SVGAGI, per germline. Between the trimmed V and J ends, which lost 6 bases and 0 bases, there was a span of 5 bases. As DNA, the CDR3 is TGTGCCAGCAGCGGCCCTAACTATGGCTACACCTTC. Translated: CASSGPNYGYTF.

V gene TRBV6-5 combines with J gene TRBJ1-5, with D hard to call. CDR3 size: 14 residues. Per germline, CDR1 MNHEY and CDR2 SVGAGI. V gave up 4 bases and J gave up 4 bases, with 11 bases separating them. The CDR3 bases are TGTGCCAGCAGTTCATGGATCGGGAATCAGCCCCAGCATTTT. It translates to CASSSWIGNQPQHF.

The chain employs TRBV19 and TRBJ2-3; weak D call: TRBD2 (7 bases). V was cut by 11 bases and J by 1 base, with 13 bases left in between. Germline CDR1 reads LNHDA; CDR2 reads SQIVND (reference sequence). The CDR3 sequence is 13 residues long. CDR3 region: CAARGRGTDTQYF. The CDR3 DNA reads TGTGCCGCGAGGGGGAGGGGCACAGATACGCAGTATTTT. The variable domain in full, completed from reference TRBV19 and TRBJ2-3, reads DGGITQSPKYLFRKEGQNVTLSCEQNLNHDAMYWYRQDPGQGLRLIYYSQIVNDFQKGDIAEGYSVSREKKESFPLTVTSAQKNPTAFYLCAARGRGTDTQYFGPGTRLTVL.

This chain joins TRBV28 and TRBJ1-2, with D maybe TRBD1 (6 bases). The CDR3 has 13 amino acids. Germline V gene lookup returns CDR1 MDHEN and CDR2 SYDVKM. The V and J ends lost 3 bases and 7 bases respectively, with 12 bases between them. The CDR3 spells CASSFGRQAGYTF. The DNA of the CDR3 is TGTGCCAGCAGTTTCGGGCGACAGGCTGGCTACACCTTC.

The chain joins TRBV12-5 to TRBJ2-4; D is possibly TRBD1 (6 bases). CDR3 length: 16 amino acids. Germline-derived CDR1 and CDR2 are LGHNT and FRNRAP. Trimming shortened V by 3 bases and J by 4 bases, and 16 bases separated the two germline ends. The CDR3 nucleotides read TGTGCTAGTGGTTTATGGGGGCAGCTTGGGAAAAACATTCAGTACTTC. This translates into CASGLWGQLGKNIQYF.

This sequence joins TRBV5-1 and TRBJ1-2; D is perhaps TRBD1 (6 bases). CDR3 size: 14 residues. The V gene's germline CDR1 is SGHRS and CDR2 YFSETQ. Trimming removed 0 bases from V and 6 bases from J, with 12 bases in between. The CDR3 protein is CASSLGWDTDGYTF. The DNA for the CDR3 is TGCGCCAGCAGCTTGGGGTGGGACACGGATGGCTACACCTTC.

This chain connects TRBV27 to TRBJ2-3; D not certain. V gave up 3 bases and J gave up 5 bases, with 18 bases separating them. In germline, CDR1 is MNHEY, CDR2 SMNVEV (reference sequence). The CDR3 loop spans 16 amino acids. The CDR3 nucleotides are TGTGCCAGCAGTTTGACCCGACGGAAGGAAGGAGATACGCAGTATTTT. Residues: CASSLTRRKEGDTQYF.

V is TRBV29-1 and J is TRBJ2-5; 10 bases map to TRBD1. With V trimmed by 6 bases and J by 3 bases, 1 base remained unmatched. There are 12 residues in the CDR3. Germline assignment: CDR1 SQVTM and CDR2 ANQGSEA. For the CDR3, the DNA is TGCAGCGTGACAGGGGGCGAAGAGACCCAGTACTTC. Its translation: CSVTGGEETQYF.

The chain has TRBV28 and TRBJ2-5; the D gene is possibly TRBD2 (5 bases). The CDR3 has 14 residues. The V and J ends lost 3 bases and 4 bases respectively, with 12 bases between them. Germline CDR1 reads MDHEN; CDR2 reads SYDVKM. DNA for the CDR3: TGTGCCAGCAGTTTTACGGGAATAAGAGAGACCCAGTACTTC. This encodes CASSFTGIRETQYF. Full variable domain (outside the CDR3, taken from reference TRBV28 and TRBJ2-5): DVKVTQSSRYLVKRTGEKVFLECVQDMDHENMFWYRQDPGLGLRLIYFSYDVKMKEKGDIPEGYSVSREKKERFSLILESASTNQTSMYLCASSFTGIRETQYFGPGTRLLVL.